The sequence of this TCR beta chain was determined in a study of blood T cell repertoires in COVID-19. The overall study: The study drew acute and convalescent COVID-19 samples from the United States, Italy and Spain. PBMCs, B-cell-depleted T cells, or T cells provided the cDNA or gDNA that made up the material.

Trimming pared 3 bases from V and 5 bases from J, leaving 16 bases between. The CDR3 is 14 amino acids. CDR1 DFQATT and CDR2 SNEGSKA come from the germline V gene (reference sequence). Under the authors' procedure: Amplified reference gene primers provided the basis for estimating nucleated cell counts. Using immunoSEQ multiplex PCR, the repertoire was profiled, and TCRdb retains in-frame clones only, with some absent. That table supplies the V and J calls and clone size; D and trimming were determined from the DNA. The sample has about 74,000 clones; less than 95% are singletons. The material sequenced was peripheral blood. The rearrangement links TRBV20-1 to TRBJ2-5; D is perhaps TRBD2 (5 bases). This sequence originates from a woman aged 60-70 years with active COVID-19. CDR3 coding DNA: TGCAGTGCTAGTGCCTCGGACTGGGCCGAGACCCAGTACTTC. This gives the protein CSASASDWAETQYF.